This TCR beta chain was captured by sequencing in a study of T cells in Graves' hyperthyroidism and ophthalmopathy. Germline V gene lookup returns CDR1 MNHEY and CDR2 SVGEGT. The CDR3 totals 15 residues. V lost 4 bases, J lost 5 bases, and 14 bases lay in between. The CDR3 regions of TCR beta were amplified from RNA transcripts. TCR CDR3 underwent first-round RT-PCR with the HTBI primer set. TCRdb processed the multiplex PCR reads anew with MiXCR; each CDR3 protein has one entry. The sample contains approximately 620,000 distinct CDR3 sequences, around 16% of which appear only once. The sequence was obtained from a middle-aged woman with Graves' ophthalmopathy. The chain is built from TRBV6-2 or TRBV6-3 and TRBJ1-4, with unresolved D. Sequencing used blood. The CDR3 region is CASSSPATINEKLFF. The CDR3 DNA is TGTGCCAGCAGTTCTCCAGCTACGATAAATGAAAAACTGTTTTTT.